This T cell receptor (beta chain) was obtained from a study of beta chain features in type 1 diabetes. Turning to the study itself: The patients were much like the healthy donors in age, gender and cell yields. Overall study findings and caveats: Across all four CD4+ subsets, people with type 1 diabetes showed modestly shorter TCRB CDR3s. Any HLA effect on TCRB rearrangement was left unresolved by small sub-analyses.

Isolated RNA was reverse transcribed in full, so expressed TCRB transcripts were sequenced. Here immunoSEQ multiplex PCR was the method, and the copy in TCRdb shows in-frame clones only, minus some. Of about 660,000 clones in the sample, about an eighth were seen once. In this sample, this clone turned up a few times. Its antigen is still unknown. Germline loops: CDR1 SGHRS, CDR2 YFSETQ. The CDR3 has 13 residues. Trimming removed 1 base from V and 6 bases from J, with 5 bases in between. Sequences were obtained from naive CD4+ T cells from blood. This chain links TRBV5-1 with TRBJ1-6; D not resolved. This sequence was found in a man between 18 and 29 years old with type 1 diabetes. The CDR3 DNA is TGCGCCAGCAGCTTGATGGGTAATTCACCCCTCCACTTT. Protein: CASSLMGNSPLHF.